Reported below is one T cell receptor (beta chain). Its antigen is not known. The CDR3 is made up of 15 amino acids. Germline CDR1 is SGHKS and CDR2 is YYEKEE (reference sequence). The J segment lost 5 bases and the V segment lost 6 bases, leaving 9 bases of the junction unmatched. Both 60 Vbeta primers and 13 Jbeta primers went into the PCR. Clones were read by immunoSEQ multiplex PCR, and TCRdb kept only the in-frame ones, dropping some. The table shows some 130,000 clones, with 75% to 80% occurring only once. This sample was included in a study of cytomegalovirus exposure and HLA in healthy donors. Points from the study as a whole: Later analysis found that TCR beta chains associated with HLA were more clonally expanded than other, equally common chains.

This sequence originates from a woman between 25 and 40 years old in good health and CMV-seropositive. The chain links TRBV5-5 to TRBJ2-1; TRBD1 matches at 9 bases. The sample comprised PBMCs. CDR3 amino acids: CASNKGTGWDNEQFF. The CDR3 nucleotides read TGTGCCAGCAACAAAGGGACAGGGTGGGACAATGAGCAGTTCTTC.